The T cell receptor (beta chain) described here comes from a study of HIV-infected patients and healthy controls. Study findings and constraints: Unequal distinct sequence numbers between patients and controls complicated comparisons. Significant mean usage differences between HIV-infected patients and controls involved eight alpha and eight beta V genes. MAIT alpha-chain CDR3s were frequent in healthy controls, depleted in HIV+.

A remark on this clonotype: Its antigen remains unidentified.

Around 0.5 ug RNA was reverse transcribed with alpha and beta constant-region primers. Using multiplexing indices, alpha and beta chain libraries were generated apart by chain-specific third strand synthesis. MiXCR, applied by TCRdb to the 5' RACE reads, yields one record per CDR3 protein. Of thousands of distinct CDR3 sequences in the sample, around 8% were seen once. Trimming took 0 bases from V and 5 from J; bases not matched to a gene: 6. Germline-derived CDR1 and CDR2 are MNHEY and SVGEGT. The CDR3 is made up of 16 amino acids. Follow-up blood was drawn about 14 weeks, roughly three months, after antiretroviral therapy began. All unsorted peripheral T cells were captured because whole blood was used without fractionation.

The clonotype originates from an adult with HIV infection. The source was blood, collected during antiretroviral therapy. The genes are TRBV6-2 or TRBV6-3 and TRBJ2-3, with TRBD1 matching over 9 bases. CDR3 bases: TGTGCCAGCAGTTACTCGGGACAGGGATCACAAGATACGCAGTATTTT. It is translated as CASSYSGQGSQDTQYF.